The present entry profiles one TCR beta chain with its context. CDR1 and CDR2 (germline): SGHAT, FQNNGV. The CDR3 totals 15 residues. Trimming stripped 5 bases from V and 4 bases from J, with 17 bases between. These data are taken from a study of shared clonotypes between healthy human individuals. Assay used: immunoSEQ multiplex PCR; TCRdb lists only in-frame clones, some missing. The sample gives some 2,000,000 clones, around 95% of which show up once; roughly 0.13% is in the top ten. The chain couples TRBV11-2 to TRBJ1-1; a weak D match, TRBD1 (5 bases). Specimen: naive CD4+ T cells sorted from blood. Described subset: CD45RA+ positively selected. The sequence derives from a man aged 18 to 30 in good health. The CDR3 DNA is TGTGCCAGCAGCGCCCATCTACCAGGGATCACTGAAGCTTTCTTT. Residues: CASSAHLPGITEAFF.